This record covers a single TCR beta chain. This sample was taken from a study of blood T cell repertoires in COVID-19. Study in general: COVID-19 samples from acute and convalescent phases originated in the United States, Italy and Spain. In each case, the material was cDNA or gDNA derived from T cells, B-cell-depleted T cells, or PBMCs.

Original handling: Estimation of nucleated cell counts relied on the amplification of reference gene primers. This table comes from immunoSEQ multiplex PCR, and its TCRdb copy is limited to in-frame clones, with some not included. D and trimming were read from the DNA, whereas the V and J calls and clone size are those reported in that table. The data hold some 100,000 clones, with roughly 86% observed a single time. The sequence derives from a man aged 45-65 years with active or convalescent COVID-19. Sequenced input: peripheral blood.

For the CDR3, the DNA is TGTGCCAGCAGTGAAAGAAGCCAGCCCCAGCATTTT. This translates into CASSERSQPQHF. V is TRBV6-1 and J is TRBJ1-5; D unclear. V lost 2 bases, J lost 7 bases, and 6 bases lay in between. The CDR3 runs 12 residues. Germline V lookup: CDR1 MNHNS, CDR2 SASEGT.